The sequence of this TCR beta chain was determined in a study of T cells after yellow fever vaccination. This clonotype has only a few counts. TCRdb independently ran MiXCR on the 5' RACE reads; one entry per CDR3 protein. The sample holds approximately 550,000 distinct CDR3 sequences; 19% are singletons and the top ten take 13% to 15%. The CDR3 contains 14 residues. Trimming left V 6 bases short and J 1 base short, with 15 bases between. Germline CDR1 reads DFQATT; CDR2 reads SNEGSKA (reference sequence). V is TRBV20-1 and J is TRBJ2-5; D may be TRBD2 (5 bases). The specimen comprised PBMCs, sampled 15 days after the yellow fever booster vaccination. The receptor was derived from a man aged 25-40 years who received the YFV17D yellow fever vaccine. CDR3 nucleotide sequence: TGCAGTGCCCGGACTCCCACCACCCAAGAGACCCAGTACTTC. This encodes CSARTPTTQETQYF.